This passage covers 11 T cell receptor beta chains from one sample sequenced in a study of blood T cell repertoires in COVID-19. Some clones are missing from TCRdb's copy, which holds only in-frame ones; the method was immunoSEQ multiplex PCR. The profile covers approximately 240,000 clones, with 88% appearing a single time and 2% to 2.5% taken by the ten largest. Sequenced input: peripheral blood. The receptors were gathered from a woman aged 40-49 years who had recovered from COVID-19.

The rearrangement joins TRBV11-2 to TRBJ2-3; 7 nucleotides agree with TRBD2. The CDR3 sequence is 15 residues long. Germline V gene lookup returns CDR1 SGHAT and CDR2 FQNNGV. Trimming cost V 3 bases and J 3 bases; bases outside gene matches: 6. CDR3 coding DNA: TGTGCCAGCAGCTTGTCGGGAGGTGGGACAGATACGCAGTATTTT. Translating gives CASSLSGGGTDTQYF. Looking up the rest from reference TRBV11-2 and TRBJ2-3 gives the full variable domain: EAGVAQSPRYKIIEKRQSVAFWCNPISGHATLYWYQQILGQGPKLLIQFQNNGVVDDSQLPKDRFSAERLKGVDSTLKIQPAKLEDSAVYLCASSLSGGGTDTQYFGPGTRLTVL.

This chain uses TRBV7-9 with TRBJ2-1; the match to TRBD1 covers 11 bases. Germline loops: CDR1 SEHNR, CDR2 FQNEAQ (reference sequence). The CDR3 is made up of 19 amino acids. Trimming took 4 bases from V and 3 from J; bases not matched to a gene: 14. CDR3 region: CASSSRATTGTGGYNEQFF. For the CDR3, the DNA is TGTGCCAGCAGCTCCAGAGCAACTACCGGGACAGGGGGCTACAATGAGCAGTTCTTC.

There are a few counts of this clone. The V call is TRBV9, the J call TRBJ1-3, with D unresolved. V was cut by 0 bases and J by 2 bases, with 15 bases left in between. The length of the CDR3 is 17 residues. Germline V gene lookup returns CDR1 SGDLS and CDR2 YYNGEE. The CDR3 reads CASSVGEGNQAGNTIYF. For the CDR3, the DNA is TGTGCCAGCAGCGTAGGAGAGGGAAATCAAGCTGGAAACACCATATATTTT.

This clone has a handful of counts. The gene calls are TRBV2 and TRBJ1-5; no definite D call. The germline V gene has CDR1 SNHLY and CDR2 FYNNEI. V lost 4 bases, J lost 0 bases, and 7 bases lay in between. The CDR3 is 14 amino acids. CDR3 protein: CASSGAFSNQPQHF. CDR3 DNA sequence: TGTGCCAGCAGTGGGGCTTTTAGCAATCAGCCCCAGCATTTT.

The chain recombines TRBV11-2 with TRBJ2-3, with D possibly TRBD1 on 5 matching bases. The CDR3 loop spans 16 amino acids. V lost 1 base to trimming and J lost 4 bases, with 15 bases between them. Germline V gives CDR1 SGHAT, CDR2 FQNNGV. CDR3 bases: TGTGCCAGCAGCTTAGGGGTTAAGGTGGGGCCAGATACGCAGTATTTT. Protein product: CASSLGVKVGPDTQYF.

CDR3 in amino acids: CASSYSGPPRDTIYF. CDR3 nucleotides: TGTGCCAGCAGTTACTCCGGCCCCCCACGGGACACCATATATTTT. The chain has TRBV6-5 and TRBJ1-3; no firm D call. Germline V gene data show CDR1 as MNHEY and CDR2 as SVGAGI. The CDR3 contains 15 residues. Trimming pared 0 bases from V and 8 bases from J, leaving 14 bases between.

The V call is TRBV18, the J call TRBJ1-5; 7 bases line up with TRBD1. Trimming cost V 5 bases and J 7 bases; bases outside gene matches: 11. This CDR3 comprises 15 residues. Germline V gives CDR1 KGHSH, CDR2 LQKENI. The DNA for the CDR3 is TGTGCCAGCTCAACGATCCGGGACAGCATACAGCCCCAGCATTTT. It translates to CASSTIRDSIQPQHF.

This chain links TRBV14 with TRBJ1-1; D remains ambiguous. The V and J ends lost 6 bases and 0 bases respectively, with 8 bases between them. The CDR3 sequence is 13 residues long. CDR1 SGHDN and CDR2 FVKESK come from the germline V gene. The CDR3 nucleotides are TGTGCCAGCAGTTACACAGTGAACACTGAAGCTTTCTTT. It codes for CASSYTVNTEAFF.

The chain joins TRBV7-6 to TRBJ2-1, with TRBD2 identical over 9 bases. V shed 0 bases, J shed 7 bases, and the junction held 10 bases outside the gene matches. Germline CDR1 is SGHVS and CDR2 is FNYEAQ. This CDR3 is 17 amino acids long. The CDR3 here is CASSLAIAGEGSNEQFF. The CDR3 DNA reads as TGTGCCAGCAGCTTAGCAATAGCGGGAGAAGGAAGTAATGAGCAGTTCTTC.

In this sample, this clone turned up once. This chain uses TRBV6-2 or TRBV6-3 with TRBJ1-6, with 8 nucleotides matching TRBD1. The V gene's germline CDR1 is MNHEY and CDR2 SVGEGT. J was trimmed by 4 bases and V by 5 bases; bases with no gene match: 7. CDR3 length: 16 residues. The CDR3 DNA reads TGTGCCAGCAGTCTACGGCAGGGGGCATATAATTCACCCCTCCACTTT. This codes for CASSLRQGAYNSPLHF.

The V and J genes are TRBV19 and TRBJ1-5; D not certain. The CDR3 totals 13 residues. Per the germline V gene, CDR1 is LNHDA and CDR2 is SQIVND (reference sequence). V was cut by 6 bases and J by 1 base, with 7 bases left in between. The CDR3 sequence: CASSPGSNQPQHF. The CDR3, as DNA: TGTGCCAGTAGCCCGGGGAGCAATCAGCCCCAGCATTTT.